This TCR beta chain was obtained from a study of cytomegalovirus exposure and HLA in healthy donors (dated by TCRdb to about 2017). Study-level background: In an earlier analysis of several hundred of the donors, 250 to 350 Gb of sequence data and 90 million to 120 million unique TCR beta sequences from 150 million to 200 million T cells were reported. In the later analysis, no new phenotypic data were used to find candidate immune exposures; instead, reliance was placed on TCR beta sequences and their occurrence across donors. Roughly 5 DR-DQ haplotypes were handled as single units for association and clustering because linkage in the cohort was strong. Across 300 to 400 genotyped donors of the cohort, an average of about 240,000 unique TCR beta nucleotide sequences per donor were sequenced, and roughly 18% of those sequences were non-productive. Along with the approximately 700-subject first cohort, a separate validation cohort of roughly 110 different subjects was used. Donor age, sex, ethnicity and CMV serostatus were compiled together with the repertoire data. High-throughput TCR immunosequencing, statistical association of individual TCRs with disease status, and machine learning were combined to predict cytomegalovirus infection status. The study was designed to test whether signatures of past pathogen exposure could be identified by cataloging public T cell receptors. Every discovery cohort repertoire had been produced on one sequencing platform. Class I and class II HLA loci were covered by the typing at four-digit resolution. Typing coverage differed by locus: A, B, C, DRB1 and DQB1 were typed in roughly 620-630 donors, DQA1 in 522, DPA1 in 606, and DPB1 in 400 to 480. In a later genetic analysis, genome-wide SNP genotypes for about 65% of the roughly 700 donors were used, and that subset was treated as a discovery cohort. Among the roughly 400 genotyped donors, around 81% belonged to the genetic ancestry cluster associated with self-reported Caucasian donors. The study profiled the T cell repertoires of hundreds of subjects by immunosequencing and related them to cytomegalovirus serostatus. In an earlier analysis of a few hundred of the donors, high-throughput TCR beta sequencing was used to judge whether each TCR beta V gene segment behaved as functional or pseudogenic. An early release that covered approximately 600 HLA-typed donors contained approximately 300 gigabases of sequencing data and 75 million to 100 million unique TCR sequences. In a later analysis, previously published TCR beta repertoires from 670 or so donors were re-analyzed and high-resolution HLA genotyping was added so that TCR occurrence patterns could be studied. Findings and caveats that apply to the study as a whole: Across donors, most TCR sequences were observed very rarely, whereas some public TCRs were present in many individuals. In both the original and validation cohorts, the classifier was reported to diagnose cytomegalovirus status with high specificity and sensitivity. According to a later analysis, TCR association rates differed among HLA loci, with DRB1 alleles showing the most associated TCRs and HLA-C alleles showing the fewest. Because counts were too low, more than 15 rarely observed V segments, including chromosome 9 orphons, were left out of the earlier analysis of 587 of the donors. The presence/absence analyses assumed that sequencing depth was roughly uniform across donors, and that assumption may not be true. Correlated functional status among segregating V segments might be attributable to linkage disequilibrium, but an unknown experimental factor could not be ruled out. Specific HLA alleles were associated with more than 15,000 TCR beta sequences at a false discovery rate of 0.05 in a later analysis. The authors suggested that the approach could potentially be extended to other disease states and immunological phenotypes. A later analysis reported that several top co-occurrence clusters appeared linked to parvovirus B19, influenza, CMV and Epstein-Barr virus. A cluster of highly shared sequence variants was judged likely to be a technical artifact of the sequencing pipeline. Immune exposure information for the cohort was limited to CMV serostatus. In vitro tests confirmed that a few of the cytomegalovirus-associated TCR beta chains recognize cytomegalovirus antigens. According to a later analysis, most CMV-associated TCR beta chains appeared to be HLA-restricted, and the HLA associations seemed to be driven largely by CMV exposure. HLA typing was unavailable for some donors at each locus, so association tests used only the typed subset. In the study, around 150 TCR beta chains were listed as associated with cytomegalovirus. Strong co-occurrence of HLA alleles, especially DR and DQ, made assigning TCR associations to individual alleles difficult. In an earlier analysis of around 500 of the donors, most TCR beta V segments appeared in productive rearrangements about 90% or about 30% of the time, broadly matching IMGT annotations. An association between a missense DCLRE1C variant and V-gene and J-gene trimming of TCR beta chains was found in a later genetic analysis and replicated in an independent cohort. In a later genetic analysis, fewer N-insertions in productive TCRs were reported among donors in an Asian-associated ancestry cluster than the 666-donor mean. Because the 87-base-pair reads could not distinguish some IMGT-functional V segments, including TRBV6-2 and TRBV6-3, those segments were excluded. In this cohort, only TCR beta chains were sequenced, and detectable features were limited by the absence of alpha or paired-chain data. A further reported finding was that TCR beta sequences accurately predicted the HLA-A and HLA-B alleles for most subjects in the first cohort. Compared with equally common non-associated chains, HLA-associated TCR beta chains in a later analysis were more clonally expanded and had lower generation probabilities.

This clone was counted a single time. What antigen it recognizes has not been identified. Base qualities are not recorded, but no much larger clone differs from it by a single base. The cohort comprised fewer than 700 healthy bone marrow donors. Cohort members were all nominally healthy when sampled, although unrecorded immune exposures were likely present. The donor tested CMV seronegative and was one of the 352 seronegative cohort members. Each donor provided a peripheral blood sample, and peripheral blood mononuclear cells were used for TCR beta sequencing. Genomic DNA extraction from the blood cell samples was performed with the Qiagen DNeasy Blood Extraction Kit. To prepare the library, the immunoSEQ multiplex PCR assay was applied. For the multiplex PCR, a mixture combining 60 forward primers for TCR Vbeta segments and 13 reverse primers for TCR Jbeta segments was used. The CDR3 region of rearranged TCR beta genes was amplified from genomic DNA by a multiplex PCR assay. The Illumina HiSeq System was used to sequence the amplified TCR beta libraries as 87-base-pair reads. Per the original workflow: Across the 670 or so repertoires, a later analysis counted 75 million to 90 million unique TCR beta chains, approximately 10 million of which were shared by at least two donors. Raw reads were error-corrected and collapsed into unique sequences by a nearest-neighbor algorithm in which closely related sequences were merged to remove PCR and sequencing errors. Alignment of CDR3 sequences to IMGT reference sequences was used to assign V, D and J gene segments. For a sequence to be retained, a match of at least six nucleotides to both a V gene segment and a J gene segment was required. A rearrangement was called productive if the CDR3 had no stop codons and remained in frame with V and J, and every other rearrangement was called non-productive. CDR3 was defined according to IMGT convention as the region running from the second conserved V-encoded cysteine to the conserved J-encoded phenylalanine. Sequences without an unambiguous match to a single V gene segment were excluded from the earlier analysis of a few hundred of the donors. In an earlier analysis of almost 600 of the donors, a V segment was called functional when productive rearrangements were above 56.7%, and segregating when the standard deviation between donors exceeded 5%. A statistical classification framework was built to diagnose cytomegalovirus status from the catalog of TCR beta chain sequences. A later analysis assigned V and J genes by comparing TCR nucleotide sequences with IMGT/GENE-DB human TR gene sequences. Using the TCRdist pipeline, a later analysis assigned CDR3 sequences along with most-parsimonious VDJ recombination scenarios. A later analysis defined each TCR beta chain by its CDR3 amino acid sequence plus V-gene family, and excluded reads lacking a unique V-gene family. To address suspected cross-contamination and a sequencing artifact, a later analysis removed some 620 highly shared, low-generation-probability nucleotide sequences. In a later analysis, a clonal expansion index was calculated for each public chain from normalized within-repertoire ranks of inferred template counts. In a later analysis, generation probabilities were computed using a VDJ recombination model fitted to out-of-frame rearrangements, and the results were checked against IGoR. In a later analysis, TCR-TCR, TCR-HLA and TCR-CMV co-occurrence was scored with hypergeometric tests, and a repertoire-size bias correction was applied to TCR pairs. A later analysis estimated false discovery rates by permuting HLA or CMV assignments 20 times. In a later analysis, co-occurring TCRs were grouped with DBSCAN, and TCRdist sequence similarity was added when clustering was performed within HLA-allele-positive subsets. Repertoires with fewer than 30,000 or more than 120,000 public chains were left out of co-occurrence clustering, as were four to six repertoires with anomalous nucleotide sharing. The immuneACCESS repertoire file appears here via TCRdb, limited to in-frame rearrangements. These files lack a portion of the clones; in checked studies, under half of the deficit traces to unresolved V genes, and the cause of the others is not known. V, J and clone size reflect that table, while D and trimming were determined from the DNA. The sample records some 130,000 clones, around nine tenths of which are singletons. The leading ten clones occupy 4% to 6.5% of the sample.

The germline V gene specifies SGHRS as CDR1 and YFSETQ as CDR2. V is pruned by 1 base and J by 9 bases, leaving 6 bases of the junction without a gene match. From cysteine to phenylalanine, the CDR3 is 16 amino acids long. This entry keeps only the CDR3 DNA: 48 bases, framed from base 1. The V gene is TRBV5-1 and the J gene is TRBJ2-1, with 14 junctional bases fitting TRBD2. The sequence derives from a woman aged 25 to 45 in good health and CMV-seronegative. Material: PBMCs. The CDR3 loop reads CASSLQTSGRGGEQFF. In nucleotide form, the sequence is TGCGCCAGCAGCTTGCAGACTAGCGGGAGGGGGGGTGAGCAGTTCTTC.